Only one count was recorded for the clone carrying this TCR beta chain. Survey-level TCR beta sequencing used the immunoSEQ assay. Produced via immunoSEQ multiplex PCR; TCRdb's table is partial and in-frame only. The repertoire holds about 68,000 clones, with around 95% as singletons. CDR1 MNHNS and CDR2 SASEGT come from the germline V gene. The CDR3 loop spans 18 amino acids. Trimming at V came to 0 bases and at J to 3 bases, leaving 10 bases not matched to a gene. Material: PBMCs. The chain links TRBV6-1 to TRBJ2-1, with 8 bases identical to TRBD1. This sequence originates from a man aged 40-49 years with rheumatoid arthritis. In DNA form, the CDR3 reads TGTGCCAGCAGTGAAGCGGGGCGACAGGGGAGGAACTACAATGAGCAGTTCTTC. Protein sequence: CASSEAGRQGRNYNEQFF.